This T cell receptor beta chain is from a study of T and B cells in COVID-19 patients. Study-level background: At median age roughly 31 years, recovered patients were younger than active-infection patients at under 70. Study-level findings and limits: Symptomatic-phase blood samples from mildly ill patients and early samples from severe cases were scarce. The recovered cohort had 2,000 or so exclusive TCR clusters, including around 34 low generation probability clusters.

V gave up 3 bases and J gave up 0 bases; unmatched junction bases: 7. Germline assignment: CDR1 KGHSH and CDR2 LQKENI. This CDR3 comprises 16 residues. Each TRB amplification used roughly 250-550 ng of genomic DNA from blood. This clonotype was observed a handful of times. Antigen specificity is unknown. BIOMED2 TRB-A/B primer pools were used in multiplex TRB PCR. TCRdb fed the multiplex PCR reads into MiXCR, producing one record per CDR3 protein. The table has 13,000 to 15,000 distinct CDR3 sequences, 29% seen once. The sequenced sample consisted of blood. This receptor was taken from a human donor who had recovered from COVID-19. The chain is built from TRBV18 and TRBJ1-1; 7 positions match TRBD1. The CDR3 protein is CASSPNRGLLNTEAFF. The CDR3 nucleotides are TGTGCCAGCTCACCGAACAGGGGACTATTGAACACTGAAGCTTTCTTT. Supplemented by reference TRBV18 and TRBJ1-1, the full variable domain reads NAGVMQNPRHLVRRRGQEARLRCSPMKGHSHVYWYRQLPEEGLKFMVYLQKENIIDESGMPKERFSAEFPKEGPSILRIQQVVRGDSAAYFCASSPNRGLLNTEAFFGQGTRLTVV.